This TCR beta chain was recorded in a study of monozygotic twins with cystic fibrosis. V lost 5 bases to trimming and J lost 4 bases; unmatched junction nucleotides: 9. The germline CDR1 and CDR2 sequences are ENHRY and SYGVKD. The CDR3 consists of 16 residues. About this clone: Antigen specificity is unknown.

Study results and caveats: Low clonality (median about 0.0095) suggested a mostly naive repertoire. Nucleotide-identical clonotype sharing was significantly higher within monozygotic CF twin pairs than between unrelated CF individuals. In this small cohort, shared CDR3 numbers showed no association with age, concordance or disease severity.

Using immunoSEQ multiplex PCR, the repertoire was profiled, and TCRdb retains in-frame clones only, with some absent. The repertoire holds under 25,000 clones, with 97% as singletons. This clonotype was obtained from a girl between 10 and 17 years old with cystic fibrosis. The chain carries TRBV10-3 and TRBJ2-7, with TRBD2 matching 12 bases. Specimen: blood. For the CDR3, the DNA is TGTGCCATCAGTTCGGTAAGGACTAGCGGGACTTACGAGCAGTACTTC. This translates into CAISSVRTSGTYEQYF.